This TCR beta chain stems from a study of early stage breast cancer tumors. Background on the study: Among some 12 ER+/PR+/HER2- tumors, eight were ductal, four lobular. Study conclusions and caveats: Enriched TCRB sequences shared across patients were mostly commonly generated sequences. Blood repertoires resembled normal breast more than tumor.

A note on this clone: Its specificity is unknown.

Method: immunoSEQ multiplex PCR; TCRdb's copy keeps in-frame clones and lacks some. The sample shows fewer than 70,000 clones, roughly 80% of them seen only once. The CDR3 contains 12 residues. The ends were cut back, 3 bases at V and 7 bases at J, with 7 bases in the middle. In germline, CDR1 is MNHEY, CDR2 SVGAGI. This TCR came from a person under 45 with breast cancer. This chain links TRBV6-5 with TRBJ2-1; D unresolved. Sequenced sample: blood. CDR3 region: CASSYLVNEQFF. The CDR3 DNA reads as TGTGCCAGCAGTTATCTCGTGAATGAGCAGTTCTTC.